The T cell receptor beta chain under discussion was sequenced for a study of OX40 agonist ivuxolimab in advanced cancers. Study summary: Past anti-PD-1, anti-PD-L1 or anti-CTLA-4 therapy was accepted, and 30% to 45% had received some. Three dose-escalation patients had partial responses: one with hepatocellular carcinoma and two with cutaneous melanoma.

Germline values: CDR1 LNHDA, CDR2 SQIVND (reference sequence). V gave up 5 bases and J gave up 2 bases; unmatched junction bases: 3. The CDR3 consists of 14 residues. A note on this clone: Its antigen is unidentified. Distinct nucleotide sequences in the sample also encode this CDR3.

Whole-study results and caveats: Some nonresponders likewise displayed low normalized T-cell clonal expansion.

Some clones are missing from TCRdb's copy, which holds only in-frame ones; the method was immunoSEQ multiplex PCR. There are fewer than 25,000 clones in the sample; around 86% occur only once, and 35% to 50% lies in the top ten. The specimen was CD4+ or CD8+ T cells sorted from blood, collected in a trial of the OX40 agonist ivuxolimab. The V gene is TRBV19, the J gene TRBJ2-7; 10 bases line up with TRBD2. The source of this sequence is an adult with an advanced solid tumor such as melanoma, head and neck, liver or kidney cancer. The CDR3 nucleotides are TGTGCCAGTAGTCCTAGCGGGGGCACCTACGAGCAGTACTTC. Its translation is CASSPSGGTYEQYF.